The TCR beta chain described here comes from a study of blood T cell repertoires in COVID-19. In germline, CDR1 is SGDLS, CDR2 YYNGEE. The CDR3 runs to 15 residues. Losses at the gene ends were 4 bases for V and 0 bases for J; bases not matched to a gene: 6. The table came from immunoSEQ multiplex PCR; TCRdb's copy has only in-frame clones and leaves some out. The table shows 150,000 to 200,000 clones, with 60% to 85% occurring only once. The sequence derives from a man aged 60-69 years with active or convalescent COVID-19. J is TRBJ1-1 and V is TRBV9; 7 bases line up with TRBD1. Specimen: peripheral blood. Here the CDR3 DNA reads TGTGCCAGCAGCCCGTGGGACAGCATGAACACTGAAGCTTTCTTT. As protein: CASSPWDSMNTEAFF. The variable domain in full, completed from reference TRBV9 and TRBJ1-1, reads DSGVTQTPKHLITATGQRVTLRCSPRSGDLSVYWYQQSLDQGLQFLIQYYNGEERAKGNILERFSAQQFPDLHSELNLSSLELGDSALYFCASSPWDSMNTEAFFGQGTRLTVV.